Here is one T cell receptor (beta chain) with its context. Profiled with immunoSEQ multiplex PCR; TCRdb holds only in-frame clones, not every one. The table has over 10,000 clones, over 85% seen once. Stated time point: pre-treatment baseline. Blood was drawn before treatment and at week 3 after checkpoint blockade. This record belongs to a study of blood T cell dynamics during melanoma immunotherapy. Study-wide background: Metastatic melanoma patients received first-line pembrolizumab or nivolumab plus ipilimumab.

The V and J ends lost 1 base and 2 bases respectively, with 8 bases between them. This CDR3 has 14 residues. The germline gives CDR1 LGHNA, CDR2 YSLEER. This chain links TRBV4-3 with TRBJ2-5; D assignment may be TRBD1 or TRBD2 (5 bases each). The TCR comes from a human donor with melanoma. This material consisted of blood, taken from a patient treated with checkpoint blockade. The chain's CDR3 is CASSQGWGQETQYF. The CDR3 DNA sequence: TGCGCCAGCAGCCAAGGCTGGGGGCAAGAGACCCAGTACTTC.